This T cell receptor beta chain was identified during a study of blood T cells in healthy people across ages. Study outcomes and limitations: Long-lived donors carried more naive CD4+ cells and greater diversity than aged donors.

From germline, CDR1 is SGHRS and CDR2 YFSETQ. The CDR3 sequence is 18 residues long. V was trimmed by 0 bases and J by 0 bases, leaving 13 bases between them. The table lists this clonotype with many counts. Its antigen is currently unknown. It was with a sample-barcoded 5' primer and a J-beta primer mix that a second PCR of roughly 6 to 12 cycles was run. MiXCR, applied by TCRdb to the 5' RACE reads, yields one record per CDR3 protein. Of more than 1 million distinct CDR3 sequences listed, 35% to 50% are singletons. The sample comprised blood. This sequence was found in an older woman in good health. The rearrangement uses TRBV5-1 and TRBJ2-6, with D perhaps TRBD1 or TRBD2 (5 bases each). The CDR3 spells CASSLEGTPSSGANVLTF. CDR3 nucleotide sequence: TGCGCCAGCAGCTTGGAAGGGACCCCCTCCTCTGGGGCCAACGTCCTGACTTTC.